The subject of this entry is one T cell receptor (beta chain). Its specificity is unknown. The sample comes from a study of identical twins. Study findings and constraints: Zero-insertion analyses might be partly confounded by invariant T cells like MAIT and iNKT.

The CDR3 runs to 13 residues. V shed 4 bases and J shed 1 base, with 9 bases lying between them. Germline V gene data show CDR1 as SGHRS and CDR2 as YFSETQ. In TCRdb, the 5' RACE reads were re-called with MiXCR into one record per CDR3 protein. The sample has about 890,000 distinct CDR3 sequences; approximately 13% are singletons. These data were also filed under a second study, of yellow fever vaccine responses in identical twins. As reported in that work: Twins showed a vaccine T cell response that reportedly seemed partly convergent, partly personalized.

The chain combines TRBV5-1 with TRBJ2-7, with D hard to call. Sequencing used PBMCs. The clonotype originates from a woman younger than 35 in good health. The CDR3 spells CASSRLPSYEQYV. As DNA, the CDR3 is TGCGCCAGCAGCCGGCTACCATCCTACGAGCAGTACGTC.